Listed here is a single TCR beta chain. In its sample, this clonotype was seen a few times. Its antigen specificity is not known. No base quality values were provided; no much bigger clone lies one nucleotide off. Library creation used PCR. TCRdb shows the sequencer as Illumina HiSeq 2500. TCR libraries were prepared with molecular barcoding, using unique molecular identifiers to normalize TCRbeta repertoire quantification. TCRdb passed the public sequencing reads through fastp at Q25 and MiXCR, retaining productive beta sequences. Every CDR3 protein is listed once, alongside the most common genes and DNA of its rows. The table for this sample lists about 830,000 distinct CDR3 sequences; roughly 15% of them were counted only once. Under 6% of the sample goes to the ten largest clones. The sample originates from a study of T-cell reconstitution after alpha-beta-depleted transplantation in children (TCRdb year 2016). As for the study more broadly: T-cell immune reconstitution after TCRalphabeta/CD19-depleted allogeneic hematopoietic cell transplantation in children was quantitatively tracked in the study by means of TCR repertoire profiling. Here is what the overall study found, with its caveats: The high TCRbeta diversity at day 60 in some patients was ascribed to recipient T cells and intrathymic progenitors that had survived conditioning. Apparently early alphabetaT-cell count recovery about two months after transplant reportedly relied on only several hundred rapidly expanded clones derived from non-depleted graft cells. Hyperexpanded clone frequencies declined over subsequent months; after one year, T-cell counts and TCRbeta diversity were mostly attributed to newly produced T cells.

Germline trimming amounts to 4 bases on V and 0 bases on J, with 12 as the count of junction bases outside the gene matches. Its CDR3 holds 18 amino acids, cysteine through phenylalanine. The kept DNA is CDR3 alone, 54 bases in frame from the first base. The germline V gene yields SGHRS for CDR1 and YFSETQ for CDR2. The treatment or condition tag for this specimen amounts to: allogeneic hematopoietic cell transplantation with graft depleted of TCRalphabeta T cells and CD19 B cells. The transplant recipients were children given TCRalphabeta/CD19-depleted allogeneic hematopoietic cell grafts. The sequence is built from TRBV5-1 and TRBJ2-7, with 11 bases aligning to TRBD2. The sequencing here drew on PBMCs, mostly from graft donor cells, taken 360 days after TCRalphabeta/CD19-depleted stem cell transplant. The receptor comes from a male patient under 18 who had a stem cell transplant for acute lymphoblastic leukemia, so the T cells may come from the graft donor. The CDR3 is CASSRVSSGRTDSYEQYF. The nucleotide sequence reads as follows: TGCGCCAGCAGCCGTGTCTCTAGCGGGAGGACCGACTCCTACGAGCAGTACTTC. Joined to the reference TRBV5-1 and TRBJ2-7 proteins, this CDR3 gives the full variable domain: KAGVTQTPRYLIKTRGQQVTLSCSPISGHRSVSWYQQTPGQGLQFLFEYFSETQRNKGNFPGRFSGRQFSNSRSEMNVSTLELGDSALYLCASSRVSSGRTDSYEQYFGPGTRLTVT.